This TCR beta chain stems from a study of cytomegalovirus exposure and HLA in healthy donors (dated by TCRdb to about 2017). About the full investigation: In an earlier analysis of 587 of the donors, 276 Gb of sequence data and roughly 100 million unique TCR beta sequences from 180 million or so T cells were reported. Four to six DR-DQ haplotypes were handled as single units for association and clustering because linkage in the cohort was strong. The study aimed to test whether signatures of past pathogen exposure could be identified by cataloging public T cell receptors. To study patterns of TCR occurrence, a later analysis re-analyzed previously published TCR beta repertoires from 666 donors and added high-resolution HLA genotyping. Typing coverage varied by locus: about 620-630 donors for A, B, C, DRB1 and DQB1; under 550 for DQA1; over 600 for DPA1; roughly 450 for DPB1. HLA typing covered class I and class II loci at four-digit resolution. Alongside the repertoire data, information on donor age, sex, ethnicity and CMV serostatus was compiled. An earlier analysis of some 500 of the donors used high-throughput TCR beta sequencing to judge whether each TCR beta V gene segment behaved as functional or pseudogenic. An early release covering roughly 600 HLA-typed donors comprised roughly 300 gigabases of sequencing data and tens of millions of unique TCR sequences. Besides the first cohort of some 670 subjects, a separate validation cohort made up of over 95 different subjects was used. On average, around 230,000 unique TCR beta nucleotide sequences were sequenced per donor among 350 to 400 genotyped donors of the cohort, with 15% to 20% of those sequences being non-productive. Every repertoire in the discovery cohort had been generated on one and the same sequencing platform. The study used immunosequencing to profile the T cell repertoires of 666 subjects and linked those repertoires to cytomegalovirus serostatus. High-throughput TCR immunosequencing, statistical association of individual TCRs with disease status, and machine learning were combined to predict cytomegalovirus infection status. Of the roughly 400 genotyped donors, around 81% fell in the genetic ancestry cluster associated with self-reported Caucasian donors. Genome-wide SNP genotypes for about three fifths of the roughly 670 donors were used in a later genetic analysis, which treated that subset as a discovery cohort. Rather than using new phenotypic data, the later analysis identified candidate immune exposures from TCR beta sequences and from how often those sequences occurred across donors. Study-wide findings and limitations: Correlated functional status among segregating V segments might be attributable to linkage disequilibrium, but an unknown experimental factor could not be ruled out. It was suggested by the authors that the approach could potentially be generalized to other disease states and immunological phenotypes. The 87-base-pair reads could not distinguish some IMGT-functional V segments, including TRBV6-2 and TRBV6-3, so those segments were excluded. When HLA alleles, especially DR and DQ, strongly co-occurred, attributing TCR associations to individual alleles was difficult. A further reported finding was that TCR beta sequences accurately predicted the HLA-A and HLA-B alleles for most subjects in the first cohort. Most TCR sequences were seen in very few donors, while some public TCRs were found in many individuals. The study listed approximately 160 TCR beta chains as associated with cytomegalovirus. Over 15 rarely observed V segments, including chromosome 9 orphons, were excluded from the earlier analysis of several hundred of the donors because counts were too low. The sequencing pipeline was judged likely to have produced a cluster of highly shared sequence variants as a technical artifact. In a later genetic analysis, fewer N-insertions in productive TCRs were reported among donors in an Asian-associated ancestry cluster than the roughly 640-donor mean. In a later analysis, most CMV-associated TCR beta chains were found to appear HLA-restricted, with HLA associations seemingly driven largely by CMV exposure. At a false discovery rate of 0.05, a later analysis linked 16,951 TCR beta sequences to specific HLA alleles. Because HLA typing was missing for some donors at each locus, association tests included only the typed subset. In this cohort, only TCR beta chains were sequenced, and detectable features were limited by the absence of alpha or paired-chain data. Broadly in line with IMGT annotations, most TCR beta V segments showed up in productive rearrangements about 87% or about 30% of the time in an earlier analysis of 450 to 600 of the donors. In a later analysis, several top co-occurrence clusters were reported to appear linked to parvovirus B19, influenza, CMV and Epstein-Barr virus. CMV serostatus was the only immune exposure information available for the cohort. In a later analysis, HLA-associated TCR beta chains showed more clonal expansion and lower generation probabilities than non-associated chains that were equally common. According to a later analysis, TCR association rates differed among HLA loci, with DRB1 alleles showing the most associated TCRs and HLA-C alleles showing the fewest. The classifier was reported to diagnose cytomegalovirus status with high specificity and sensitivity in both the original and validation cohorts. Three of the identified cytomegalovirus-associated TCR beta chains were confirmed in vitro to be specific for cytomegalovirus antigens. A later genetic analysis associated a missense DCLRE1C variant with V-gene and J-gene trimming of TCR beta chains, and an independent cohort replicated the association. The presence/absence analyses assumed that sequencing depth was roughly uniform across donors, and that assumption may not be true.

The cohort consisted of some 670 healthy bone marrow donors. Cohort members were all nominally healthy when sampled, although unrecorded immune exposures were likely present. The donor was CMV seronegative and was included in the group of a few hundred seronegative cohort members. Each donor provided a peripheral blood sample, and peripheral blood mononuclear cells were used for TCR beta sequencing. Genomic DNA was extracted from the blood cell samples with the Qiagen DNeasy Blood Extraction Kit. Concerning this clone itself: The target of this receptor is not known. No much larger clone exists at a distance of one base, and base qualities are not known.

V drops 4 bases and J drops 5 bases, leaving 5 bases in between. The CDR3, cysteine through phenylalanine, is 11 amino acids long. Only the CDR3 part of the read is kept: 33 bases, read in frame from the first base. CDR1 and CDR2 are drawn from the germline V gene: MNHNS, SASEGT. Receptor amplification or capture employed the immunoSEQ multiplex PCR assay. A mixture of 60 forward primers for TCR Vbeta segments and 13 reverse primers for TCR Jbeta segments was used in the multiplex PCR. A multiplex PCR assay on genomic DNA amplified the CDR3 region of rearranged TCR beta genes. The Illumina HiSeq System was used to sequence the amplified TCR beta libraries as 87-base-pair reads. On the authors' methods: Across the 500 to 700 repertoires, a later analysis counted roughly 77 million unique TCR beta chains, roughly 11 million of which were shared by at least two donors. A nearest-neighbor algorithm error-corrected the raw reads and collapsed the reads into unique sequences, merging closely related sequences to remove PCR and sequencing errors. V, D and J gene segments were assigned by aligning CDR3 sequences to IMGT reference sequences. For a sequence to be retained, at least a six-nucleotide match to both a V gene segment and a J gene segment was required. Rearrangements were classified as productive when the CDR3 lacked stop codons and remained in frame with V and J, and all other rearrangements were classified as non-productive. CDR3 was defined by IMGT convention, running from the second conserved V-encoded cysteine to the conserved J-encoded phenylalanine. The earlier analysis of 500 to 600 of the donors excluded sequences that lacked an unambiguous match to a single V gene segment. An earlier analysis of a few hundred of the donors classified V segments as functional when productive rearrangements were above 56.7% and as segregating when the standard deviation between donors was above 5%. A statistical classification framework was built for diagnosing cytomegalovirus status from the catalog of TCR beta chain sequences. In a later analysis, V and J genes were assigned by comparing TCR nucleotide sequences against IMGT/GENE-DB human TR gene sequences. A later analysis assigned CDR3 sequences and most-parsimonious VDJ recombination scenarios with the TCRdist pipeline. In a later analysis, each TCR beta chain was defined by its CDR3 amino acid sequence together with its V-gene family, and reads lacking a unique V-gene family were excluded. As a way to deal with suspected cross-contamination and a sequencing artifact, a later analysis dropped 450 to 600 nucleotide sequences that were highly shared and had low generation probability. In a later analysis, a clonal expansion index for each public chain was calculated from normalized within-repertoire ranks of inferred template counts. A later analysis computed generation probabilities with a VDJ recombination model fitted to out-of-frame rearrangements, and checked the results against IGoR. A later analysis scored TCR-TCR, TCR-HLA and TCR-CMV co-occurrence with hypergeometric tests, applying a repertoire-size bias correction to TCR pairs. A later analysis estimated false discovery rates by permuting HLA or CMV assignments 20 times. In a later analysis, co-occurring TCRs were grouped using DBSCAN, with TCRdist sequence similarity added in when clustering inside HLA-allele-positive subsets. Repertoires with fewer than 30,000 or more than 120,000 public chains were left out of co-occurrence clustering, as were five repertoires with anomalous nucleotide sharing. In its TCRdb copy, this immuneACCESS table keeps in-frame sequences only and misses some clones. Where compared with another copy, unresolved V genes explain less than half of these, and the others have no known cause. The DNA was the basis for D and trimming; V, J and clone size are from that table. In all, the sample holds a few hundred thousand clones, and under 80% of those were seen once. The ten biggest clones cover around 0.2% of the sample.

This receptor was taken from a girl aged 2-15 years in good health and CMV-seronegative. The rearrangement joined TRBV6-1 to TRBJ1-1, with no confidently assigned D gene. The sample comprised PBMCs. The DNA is TGTGCCAGCAGTGGCGGAACTGAAGCTTTCTTT. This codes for CASSGGTEAFF.